Below are 11 T cell receptor beta chains sequenced from a single sample in a study of blood T cell repertoires in COVID-19. The repertoire was sequenced with immunoSEQ multiplex PCR; TCRdb's copy has only in-frame clones and lacks some. The sample carries about 190,000 clones, around nine tenths recorded once. Material: peripheral blood. The origin of the receptors is a woman between 35 and 50 years old who had recovered from COVID-19.

V usage is TRBV6-2 or TRBV6-3 and J usage is TRBJ1-1; D ambiguous. The CDR3 loop spans 14 amino acids. Trimming took 2 bases from V and 1 from J, leaving 8 bases between them. Germline CDR1 MNHEY, CDR2 SVGEGT. The CDR3 region is CASSYPPENTEAFF. The DNA of the CDR3 is TGTGCCAGCAGTTACCCGCCAGAGAACACTGAAGCTTTCTTT.

V gene TRBV6-5 combines with J gene TRBJ1-4, with 7 nucleotides matching TRBD1. Germline V gives CDR1 MNHEY, CDR2 SVGAGI. This CDR3 is built from 15 residues. The trim removed 6 bases at V and 8 bases at J, leaving 12 bases unmatched. The CDR3 DNA sequence: TGTGCCAGCAGAACCCGACAGGGAGTGGACGAAAAACTGTTTTTT. It codes for CASRTRQGVDEKLFF.

This chain connects TRBV7-8 to TRBJ2-7, with D possibly being TRBD1 (6 bases). V shed 5 bases and J shed 6 bases, with 14 bases lying between them. Germline V gives CDR1 SGHVS, CDR2 FQNEAQ. The CDR3 length is 13 residues. CDR3 region: CASSTRTVFEQYF. The CDR3 nucleotides read TGTGCCAGCAGCACCCGGACAGTGTTCGAGCAGTACTTC.

The V and J genes are TRBV30 and TRBJ1-1, with D perhaps matching TRBD1 (6 bases). This CDR3 contains 14 residues. V was cut by 1 base and J by 0 bases, with 9 bases left in between. Germline V gene sequence: CDR1 GTSNPN, CDR2 SVGIG (reference sequence). The CDR3 DNA is TGTGCCTGGAGTGACGGGGGGCTGAACACTGAAGCTTTCTTT. This gives the protein CAWSDGGLNTEAFF.

V is TRBV24-1 and J is TRBJ2-3; tentatively, D is TRBD1 (6 bases). The V gene's germline CDR1 is KGHDR and CDR2 SFDVKD. Between the trimmed V and J ends, which lost 6 bases and 4 bases, there was a span of 13 bases. This CDR3 has 14 residues. The CDR3 region is CATSTTGQADTQYF. CDR3 in DNA: TGTGCCACCAGTACTACAGGGCAGGCAGATACGCAGTATTTT.

The rearrangement uses TRBV18 and TRBJ1-2; possibly TRBD1 for D (5 bases). V was trimmed by 1 base and J by 4 bases, leaving 16 bases between them. CDR3 length: 16 amino acids. CDR1 is KGHSH and CDR2 is LQKENI in the germline V gene. The CDR3 sequence is CASSPLEGQGGYGYTF. CDR3 bases: TGTGCCAGCTCACCACTCGAGGGCCAGGGAGGCTATGGCTACACCTTC.

This clone has only a few counts. This sequence joins TRBV24-1 and TRBJ1-5; 8 bases line up with TRBD1. J lost 6 bases, V lost 9 bases, and 21 bases had no gene match. The CDR3 contains 18 residues. CDR1 KGHDR and CDR2 SFDVKD come from the germline V gene. The chain's CDR3 is CATQQNPGTGGFRQPQHF. The CDR3 bases are TGTGCCACCCAACAGAATCCCGGGACAGGTGGGTTTCGTCAGCCCCAGCATTTT.

This chain joins TRBV7-6 and TRBJ2-3; 10 nucleotides line up with TRBD2. Germline CDR1 reads SGHVS; CDR2 reads FNYEAQ. The CDR3 extends over 19 amino acids. J was trimmed by 4 bases and V by 1 base; bases with no gene match: 14. Here the CDR3 DNA reads TGTGCCAGCAGCTTAGAGCTAGCGGGAGCTGGGCCGGTCGCAGATACGCAGTATTTT. This sequence encodes CASSLELAGAGPVADTQYF.

This chain links TRBV7-2 with TRBJ1-6; 8 positions match TRBD1. Germline V lookup: CDR1 SGHTA, CDR2 FQGNSA. This CDR3 is built from 15 residues. V shed 1 base and J 8 bases; nucleotides not matched to a gene: 4. In nucleotides, the CDR3 is TGTGCCAGCAGCTTAGGGACAGGGTCTCATTCACCCCTCCACTTT. It codes for CASSLGTGSHSPLHF.

The chain employs TRBV27 and TRBJ1-2; perhaps TRBD1 as D (5 bases). The V end lost 5 bases, the J end lost 2 bases, and 21 bases lay between the germline ends. The CDR3 loop spans 17 amino acids. Germline loops: CDR1 MNHEY, CDR2 SMNVEV (reference sequence). CDR3 residues: CASSIRPWGEQNYGYTF. CDR3 DNA: TGTGCCAGCAGTATCCGACCTTGGGGGGAGCAAAACTATGGCTACACCTTC.

This chain links TRBV7-9 with TRBJ2-1; the D gene is possibly TRBD1 (6 bases). Germline V gene data show CDR1 as SEHNR and CDR2 as FQNEAQ (reference sequence). CDR3 size: 14 residues. V dropped 5 bases and J dropped 5 bases, with 13 bases sitting between them. This CDR3 is CASSPDRMNNEQFF. For the CDR3, the DNA is TGTGCCAGCAGCCCCGACAGGATGAACAATGAGCAGTTCTTC.